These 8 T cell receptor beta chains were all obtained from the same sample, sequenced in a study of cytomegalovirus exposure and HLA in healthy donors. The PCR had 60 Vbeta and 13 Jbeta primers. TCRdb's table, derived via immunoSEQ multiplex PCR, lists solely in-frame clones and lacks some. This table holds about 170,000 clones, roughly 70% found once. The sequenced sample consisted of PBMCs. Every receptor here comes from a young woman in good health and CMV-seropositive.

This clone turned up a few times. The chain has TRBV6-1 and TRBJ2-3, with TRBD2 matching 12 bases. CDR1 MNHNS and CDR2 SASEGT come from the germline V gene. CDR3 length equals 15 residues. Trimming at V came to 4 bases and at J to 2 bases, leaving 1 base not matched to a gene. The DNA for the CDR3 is TGTGCCAGCAGTGCTAGCGGGGGGGCCACAGATACGCAGTATTTT. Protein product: CASSASGGATDTQYF.

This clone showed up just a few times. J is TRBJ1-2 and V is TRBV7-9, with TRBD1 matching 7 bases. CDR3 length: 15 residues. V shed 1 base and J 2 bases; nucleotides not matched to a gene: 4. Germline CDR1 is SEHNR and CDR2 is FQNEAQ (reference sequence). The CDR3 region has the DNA TGTGCCAGCAGCTTAGGGAACAGGGGAAACTATGGCTACACCTTC. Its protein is CASSLGNRGNYGYTF.

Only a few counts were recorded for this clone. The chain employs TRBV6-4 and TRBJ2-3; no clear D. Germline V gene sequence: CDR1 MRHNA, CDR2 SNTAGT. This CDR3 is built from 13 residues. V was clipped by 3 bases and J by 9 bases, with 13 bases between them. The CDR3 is CASSETPLETQYF. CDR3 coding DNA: TGTGCCAGCAGTGAAACTCCCCTTGAAACGCAGTATTTT.

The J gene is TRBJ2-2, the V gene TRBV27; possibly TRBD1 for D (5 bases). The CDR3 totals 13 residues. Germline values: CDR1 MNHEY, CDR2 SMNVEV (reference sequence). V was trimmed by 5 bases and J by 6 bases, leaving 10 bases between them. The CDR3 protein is CASSPGFPGELFF. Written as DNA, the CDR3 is TGTGCCAGCAGTCCAGGGTTTCCCGGGGAGCTGTTTTTT.

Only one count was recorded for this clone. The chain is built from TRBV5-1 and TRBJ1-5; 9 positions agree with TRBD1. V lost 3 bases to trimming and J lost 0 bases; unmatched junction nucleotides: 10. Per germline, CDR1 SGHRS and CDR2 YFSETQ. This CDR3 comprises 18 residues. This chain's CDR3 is CASSWTGVWTYSNQPQHF. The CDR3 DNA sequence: TGCGCCAGCAGCTGGACAGGGGTTTGGACATATAGCAATCAGCCCCAGCATTTT.

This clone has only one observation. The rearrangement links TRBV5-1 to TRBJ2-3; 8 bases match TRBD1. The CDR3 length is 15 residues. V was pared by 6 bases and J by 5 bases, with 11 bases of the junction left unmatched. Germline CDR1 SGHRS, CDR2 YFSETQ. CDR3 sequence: CASTLLDRGGDTQYF. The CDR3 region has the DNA TGCGCCAGCACACTACTCGACAGGGGCGGAGATACGCAGTATTTT.

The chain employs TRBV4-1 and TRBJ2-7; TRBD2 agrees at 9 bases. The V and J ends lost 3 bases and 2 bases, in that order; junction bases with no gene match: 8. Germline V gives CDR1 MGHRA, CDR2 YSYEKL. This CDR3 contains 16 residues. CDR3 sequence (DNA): TGCGCCAGCAGCCAGGTTGCTAGCGGGGCCGCCTACGAGCAGTACTTC. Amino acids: CASSQVASGAAYEQYF.

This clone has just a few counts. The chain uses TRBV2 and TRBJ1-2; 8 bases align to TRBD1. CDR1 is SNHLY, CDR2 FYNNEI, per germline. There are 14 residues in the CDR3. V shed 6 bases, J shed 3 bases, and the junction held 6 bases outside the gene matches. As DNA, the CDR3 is TGTGCCAGCAGGCCCGGGACAGGATACTATGGCTACACCTTC. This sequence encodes CASRPGTGYYGYTF.